What follows describes a single T cell receptor (beta chain). What antigen it recognizes has not been identified. Base qualities were left out, and no much larger clone turns up one base away. The data are from a study of blood T cell repertoires in COVID-19 (dated by TCRdb to 2018 to 2020). About the full investigation: Collaborator samples came from the United States, Italy and Spain and covered acute and convalescent phases of COVID-19. The prospective study material was composed of cDNA or gDNA derived from T cells, B-cell-depleted T cells, or PBMCs. Where HLA class I and class II types were available, the types were taken from metadata supplied by the sample provider, not from assay-based typing. The samples were drawn from two sources: the first 160 participants of the ongoing ImmuneRACE study, and 1,200 or so subjects contributed by 6 global collaborators. Subjects who had been exposed to COVID-19, were actively infected with it, or had recovered from it provided the deeply sampled blood TCRbeta repertoires that made up the dataset. The repertoires were made available in a free public database intended to serve as a resource for research on the immune response to SARS-CoV-2. Nearly every sample came with metadata listing a de-identified subject ID, COVID-19 status, age in years and sex.

Each collaborating institution followed its own protocols to collect whole blood in K2EDTA tubes. For TCRbeta analysis, collaborators shipped samples as frozen whole blood, isolated PBMCs, or DNA extracted from either of those sample types. Reading from cysteine to phenylalanine, the CDR3 counts 15 amino acids. The DNA shown is the 45-base CDR3, in frame from base 1. For CDR1 and CDR2, the germline V gene (reference sequence) lists SEHNR and FQNEAQ. Trimming removed 4 bases from V and 7 bases from J; the gene matches leave 7 bases unexplained. Study-wide conclusions, independent of this receptor: How much clinical and demographic metadata was included differed by source and by participant, and the metadata was provided uncurated.

The immunoSEQ Assay, a bias-controlled multiplex PCR, was used to amplify TCRbeta CDR3 regions from genomic DNA. Under the source paper's analysis protocol: Nucleated cell counts per sample were estimated from amplification of reference gene primers within the assay. To quantify the absolute abundance of each unique TCRbeta CDR3 rearrangement, sequence reads were collapsed and filtered. For each sample, productive Simpson clonality was calculated as the square root of Simpson's diversity index across productive rearrangements. TCRdb obtained this table from immuneACCESS and retained in-frame rearrangements with V and J assigned. These tables miss some clones; where compared with another copy, unresolved V genes account for less than half of the shortfall, and the remainder is unexplained. The V and J calls and clone size are taken from that table; D and trimming were inferred from the DNA. The sample profile shows some 150,000 clones; about 80% of them were found once. In total, the top ten clones hold roughly 29% of the sample.

This receptor was taken from a woman in her sixties with acute or convalescent COVID-19. The chain employs TRBV7-9 and TRBJ2-1, with 10 bases matching TRBD1. Sample: peripheral blood. The CDR3 is CASSYPGQGGNEQFF. DNA sequence: TGTGCCAGCAGCTACCCCGGACAGGGGGGGAATGAGCAGTTCTTC. Here the CDR3 is joined to the reference TRBV7-9 and TRBJ2-1 genes, and the full variable domain is: DTGVSQNPRHKITKRGQNVTFRCDPISEHNRLYWYRQTLGQGPEFLTYFQNEAQLEKSRLLSDRFSAERPKGSFSTLEIQRTEQGDSAMYLCASSYPGQGGNEQFFGPGTRLTVL.